This T cell receptor (beta chain) was found in a study of blood T cell repertoires in COVID-19. The CDR3 consists of 16 residues. V lost 1 base and J lost 7, with 14 bases in between. Germline V gene lookup returns CDR1 WSHSY and CDR2 SAAADI. Repertoires were generated with immunoSEQ multiplex PCR, while TCRdb's copy carries only in-frame clones and drops some. The data contain about 480,000 clones, approximately 87% of them singletons. Donors in Cohort 3 counted as recovered after two negative PCRs, clearance, or symptom resolution. V usage is TRBV10-2 and J usage is TRBJ1-6; maybe TRBD1 (6 bases). The sequenced sample consisted of PBMCs or T cells enriched from blood (not recorded which). The clonotype comes from a woman in her forties who had recovered from COVID-19. The CDR3 DNA is TGCGCCAGCAGTGAGTTACAGGGAGTAGGGAATTCACCCCTCCACTTT. This gives the protein CASSELQGVGNSPLHF.